The next 27 T cell receptor beta chains were all read from a single sample in a study of blood T cells in healthy people across ages. With a J-beta primer mix and a sample-barcoded 5' primer, a second PCR ran about 7 to 12 cycles. TCRdb fed the 5' RACE reads into MiXCR, producing one record per CDR3 protein. The sample lists fewer than 700,000 distinct CDR3 sequences; around half were seen once. Sequencing was done on a sample of blood. Receptor source: a man at least 80 years old in good health.

V and J are TRBV21-1 and TRBJ1-2. TRBV21-1 is reported as a pseudogene. The CDR3 contains 17 residues. The DNA of the CDR3 is TGTGCCAGCAGCACTCACCTCCGGGACCTCCCCACCTATGGCTACACCTTC. Translation: CASSTHLRDLPTYGYTF.

This clonotype has more than one count but fewer than ten. The rearrangement links TRBV2 to TRBJ2-3, with D uncertain. The V gene lost 4 bases and the J gene lost 0 bases, with 8 bases spanning the gap. Per germline, CDR1 SNHLY and CDR2 FYNNEI. The CDR3 runs to 14 residues. CDR3 sequence reads: CASSAQLSTDTQYF. The CDR3 DNA follows: TGTGCCAGCAGTGCCCAGCTAAGCACAGATACGCAGTATTTT.

This sequence joins TRBV27 and TRBJ1-5; D unresolved. This CDR3 is 15 amino acids long. Germline loops: CDR1 MNHEY, CDR2 SMNVEV (reference sequence). Between the trimmed V and J ends, which lost 2 bases and 4 bases, there was a span of 12 bases. In nucleotides, the CDR3 is TGTGCCAGCAGTTTAATGGGCTCACCTAATCAGCCCCAGCATTTT. Protein product: CASSLMGSPNQPQHF.

The chain recombines TRBV6-6 with TRBJ1-1, with D uncertain. Deletions cut 7 bases from V and 5 bases from J, with 14 bases between. CDR1 MNHNY and CDR2 SVGAGI come from the germline V gene (reference sequence). This CDR3 has 13 residues. The DNA for the CDR3 is TGTGCCAGCATTGACCCAGACGGTACTGAAGCTTTCTTT. This translates into CASIDPDGTEAFF.

This clonotype was observed a handful of times. The V and J genes are TRBV7-2 and TRBJ1-5; no clear D. The V gene lost 2 bases and the J gene lost 5 bases, with 4 bases spanning the gap. This CDR3 comprises 12 residues. CDR1 SGHTA and CDR2 FQGNSA come from the germline V gene. This CDR3 is CASSLMDQPQHF. The CDR3 region has the DNA TGTGCCAGCAGCTTAATGGATCAGCCCCAGCATTTT.

The CDR3 loop reads CSARDLRLASYEQYF. CDR3 DNA: TGCAGTGCTAGAGATCTCCGGTTAGCCTCCTACGAGCAGTACTTC. The chain joins TRBV20-1 to TRBJ2-7; the D is unclear. Trimming stripped 0 bases from V and 0 bases from J, with 12 bases between. CDR3 length equals 15 residues. Germline CDR1 reads DFQATT; CDR2 reads SNEGSKA (reference sequence).

This clonotype has just a few counts. The rearrangement uses TRBV5-1 and TRBJ2-1; TRBD2 matches 7 bases. J lost 0 bases, V lost 0 bases, and 9 bases had no gene match. The CDR3 runs to 18 residues. The V gene's germline CDR1 is SGHRS and CDR2 YFSETQ. Here the CDR3 DNA reads TGCGCCAGCAGCTTGGGACTAGCCCCAATAAGCTCCTACAATGAGCAGTTCTTC. It translates to CASSLGLAPISSYNEQFF.

This clonotype was recorded many times. The chain joins TRBV6-1 to TRBJ2-7; 8 nucleotides match TRBD1. Germline V CDR1 and CDR2: MNHNS, SASEGT. CDR3 length: 16 amino acids. V lost 3 bases, J lost 0 bases, and 7 bases stayed unmatched. The CDR3 loop reads CASSDPRTGPSYEQYF. The CDR3 nucleotides are TGTGCCAGCAGTGACCCCCGGACAGGGCCCTCCTACGAGCAGTACTTC.

The V call is TRBV12-3 or TRBV12-4, the J call TRBJ2-1; no clear D. Trimming cost V 7 bases and J 6 bases, with 16 bases left between them. The CDR3 totals 14 residues. CDR3 sequence reads: CASNTNDLGNEQFF. The CDR3 region has the DNA TGTGCCAGCAACACTAATGACCTGGGCAATGAGCAGTTCTTC.

The V call is TRBV10-3, the J call TRBJ1-2; D might be TRBD1 (5 bases). The V end was cut by 7 bases, the J end by 1 base, with 10 bases between. Germline CDR1 is ENHRY and CDR2 is SYGVKD. The CDR3 is 13 residues long. CDR3 residues: CAITDRDNYGYTF. The DNA for the CDR3 is TGTGCCATCACCGACAGAGATAACTATGGCTACACCTTC.

The V gene is TRBV20-1, the J gene TRBJ2-3; 12 bases fit TRBD2. J lost 1 base, V lost 2 bases, and 4 bases had no gene match. Germline loops: CDR1 DFQATT, CDR2 SNEGSKA (reference sequence). The CDR3 contains 16 residues. For the CDR3, the DNA is TGCAGTGCTAGACGACTAGCGGGAGTGGGCACAGATACGCAGTATTTT. It codes for CSARRLAGVGTDTQYF.

V and J are TRBV11-2 and TRBJ2-4, with D possibly matching TRBD1 (6 bases). The tail of the sequence fits TRBJ2-7 better, so the J call may be wrong. The CDR3 contains 15 residues. Germline assignment: CDR1 SGHAT and CDR2 FQNNGV. In DNA form, the CDR3 reads TGTGCCAGCAGTCGTAGGTCAGGGGATGCGGGCGAGCAGTACTTC. It specifies CASSRRSGDAGEQYF.

The CDR3 region has the DNA TGCAGTGCTAGAGAAGGGACCCACGGGTCCGGGGAGCTGTTTTTT. Amino acids: CSAREGTHGSGELFF. This sequence joins TRBV20-1 and TRBJ2-2; TRBD1 or TRBD2 may be the D gene (5 bases each). Germline V gene data show CDR1 as DFQATT and CDR2 as SNEGSKA (reference sequence). The CDR3 length is 15 residues. The V and J ends lost 0 bases and 6 bases respectively, with 14 bases between them.

About this clonotype: Possible read error: a much larger clone is one base away. V gene TRBV29-1 combines with J gene TRBJ2-5, with D uncertain. V was shortened by 3 bases and J by 11 bases, with 13 bases between the two germline ends. The V gene's germline CDR1 is SQVTM and CDR2 ANQGSEA. This CDR3 has 11 residues. CDR3 coding DNA: TGCAGCGTTGACACATACAATGAGCAGTACTTC. Translating it yields CSVDTYNEQYF.

Details on this clonotype: At one of its ends the junction is not consistent with the germline gene, which may arise from a read error. In DNA, the CDR3 is TGTGCCAGCAGCGTCAGGACGGGGGCAACTAATGAAAAAATGTTTTTT. Translating gives CASSVRTGATNEKMFF. This chain uses TRBV7-2 with TRBJ1-4; D possibly corresponds to TRBD1 (6 bases). The CDR3 spans 16 residues. Germline V gene sequence: CDR1 SGHTA, CDR2 FQGNSA. The full variable domain, in which reference TRBV7-2 and TRBJ1-4 provide the parts outside the CDR3, is GAGVSQSPSNKVTEKGKDVELRCDPISGHTALYWYRQSLGQGLEFLIYFQGNSAPDKSGLPSDRFSAERTGGSVSTLTIQRTQQEDSAVYLCASSVRTGATNEKMFFGSGTQLSVL.

V gene TRBV6-2 or TRBV6-3 combines with J gene TRBJ1-5; possibly TRBD1 for D (5 bases). V was shortened by 0 bases and J by 5 bases, with 8 bases between the two germline ends. Germline V gene data show CDR1 as MNHEY and CDR2 as SVGEGT. The CDR3 runs 14 residues. CDR3 region: CASSYSLGDQPQHF. CDR3 DNA sequence: TGTGCCAGCAGTTACTCTTTGGGGGATCAGCCCCAGCATTTT.

Details on this clonotype: One junction end does not reproduce the germline sequence, and a read error may be involved. The chain joins TRBV2 to TRBJ2-7; a weak D match, TRBD2 (5 bases). CDR1 and CDR2 from the germline V gene are SNHLY and FYNNEI. This CDR3 comprises 14 residues. Here the CDR3 DNA reads TGTGCCAGCGGTGAAGCGAGGAGGATGGGCGAGCAGTACTTC. Its protein is CASGEARRMGEQYF.

This clonotype was detected a few times. The rearrangement links TRBV20-1 to TRBJ1-2; D uncertain. CDR3 length: 13 amino acids. V was pared by 1 base and J by 2 bases, with 8 bases between. CDR1 and CDR2 from the germline V gene are DFQATT and SNEGSKA (reference sequence). The CDR3 loop is CSARGQANYGYTF. CDR3 nucleotides: TGCAGTGCTAGAGGGCAGGCGAACTATGGCTACACCTTC.

The chain couples TRBV6-6 to TRBJ1-1; D gene unclear. The V end was cut by 3 bases, the J end by 4 bases, with 6 bases between. CDR3 length: 12 residues. Per the germline V gene, CDR1 is MNHNY and CDR2 is SVGAGI (reference sequence). The CDR3 nucleotides are TGTGCCAGCAGTTATGGGAGCACTGAAGCTTTCTTT. Residues: CASSYGSTEAFF.

V usage is TRBV6-5 and J usage is TRBJ1-6; D remains ambiguous. The CDR3 spans 15 residues. V shed 2 bases and J shed 4 bases, with 9 bases lying between them. The germline V gene has CDR1 MNHEY and CDR2 SVGAGI. Written as DNA, the CDR3 is TGTGCCAGCAGTTACCAGCAGCATTATAATTCACCCCTCCACTTT. Translation gives CASSYQQHYNSPLHF.

The rearrangement links TRBV20-1 to TRBJ2-1; perhaps TRBD2 as D (6 bases). The CDR3 spans 13 residues. Germline V gene lookup returns CDR1 DFQATT and CDR2 SNEGSKA (reference sequence). V lost 3 bases and J lost 6, with 12 bases in between. Here the CDR3 DNA reads TGCAGTGCTAGGTCCGGGGGAGGCAATGAGCAGTTCTTC. It translates to CSARSGGGNEQFF.

V and J are TRBV5-1 and TRBJ2-1, with 9 positions matching TRBD2. Germline-derived CDR1 and CDR2 are SGHRS and YFSETQ. The CDR3 covers 16 residues. Unmatched junction bases numbered 9, after V lost 4 bases and J lost 4 bases. The CDR3 DNA sequence: TGCGCCAGCAGCATAACTAGCGGGTTTAAGTACAATGAGCAGTTCTTC. This translates into CASSITSGFKYNEQFF.

This clonotype came up many times. The rearrangement links TRBV12-3 or TRBV12-4 to TRBJ2-3, with 10 bases fitting TRBD2. Trimming at V came to 5 bases and at J to 1 base, leaving 3 bases not matched to a gene. The CDR3 covers 15 residues. The CDR3 protein is CASSLTSGGTDTQYF. DNA for the CDR3: TGTGCCAGCAGTCTTACTAGCGGGGGCACAGATACGCAGTATTTT.

The gene calls are TRBV6-6 and TRBJ1-2; TRBD1 might be the D (5 bases). The CDR3 has 13 amino acids. Trimming removed 6 bases at V and 8 bases at J, with 16 bases between. From germline, CDR1 is MNHNY and CDR2 SVGAGI (reference sequence). CDR3 amino acids: CASRSRGREGYTF. CDR3 DNA sequence: TGTGCCAGCAGGTCTCGGGGCAGGGAAGGCTACACCTTC.

The CDR3 here is CASSSLGQNTDTQYF. Written as DNA, the CDR3 is TGTGCCAGCAGTTCTCTGGGGCAGAACACAGATACGCAGTATTTT. V is TRBV12-3 or TRBV12-4 and J is TRBJ2-3; D possibly corresponds to TRBD1 (5 bases). The CDR3 sequence is 15 residues long. The V and J ends lost 4 bases and 2 bases respectively, with 13 bases between them.

Points on this clonotype: A much larger clone sits a single nucleotide away, making a read error possible. The chain links TRBV7-9 to TRBJ2-7, with 11 bases matching TRBD1. Per germline, CDR1 SEHNR and CDR2 FQNEAQ (reference sequence). This CDR3 is built from 15 residues. Trimming took 1 base from V and 4 from J; bases not matched to a gene: 3. CDR3 protein: CASSLGTGGCYEQYF. DNA for the CDR3: TGTGCCAGCAGCTTAGGGACAGGGGGCTGTTACGAGCAGTACTTC. The entire variable domain, with the rest obtained from reference TRBV7-9 and TRBJ2-7, is as follows: DTGVSQNPRHKITKRGQNVTFRCDPISEHNRLYWYRQTLGQGPEFLTYFQNEAQLEKSRLLSDRFSAERPKGSFSTLEIQRTEQGDSAMYLCASSLGTGGCYEQYFGPGTRLTVT.

This rearrangement joins TRBV9 to TRBJ2-1; TRBD1 might be the D (6 bases). Looked up from germline, CDR1 is SGDLS and CDR2 is YYNGEE. This CDR3 is 16 amino acids long. The germline V and J ends were trimmed by 3 bases and 6 bases, with 19 bases remaining between them. For the CDR3, the DNA is TGTGCCAGCAGCGCCTCGGACTCCGACAGGCTCAATGAGCAGTTCTTC. Protein sequence: CASSASDSDRLNEQFF.